Below are 30 T cell receptor beta chains sequenced from a single sample in a study of blood T cell repertoires in COVID-19. Clones were read by immunoSEQ multiplex PCR, and TCRdb kept only the in-frame ones, dropping some. The sample carries around 170,000 clones, about three quarters recorded once. Sequenced: peripheral blood. All receptors derive from a woman of 80 years or more with COVID-19, enrolled during active disease.

The chain links TRBV5-4 to TRBJ2-7, with 13 bases lining up with TRBD2. V gave up 4 bases and J gave up 6 bases; unmatched junction bases: 13. This CDR3 contains 17 residues. Germline CDR1 and CDR2: SGHNT and YYREEE (reference sequence). CDR3 DNA: TGTGCCAGCAGCCGAGGACTAGCGGGAGAAAATGCGGGCGAGCAGTACTTC. Translated, it gives CASSRGLAGENAGEQYF. The variable domain in full, completed from reference TRBV5-4 and TRBJ2-7, reads ETGVTQSPTHLIKTRGQQVTLRCSSQSGHNTVSWYQQALGQGPQFIFQYYREEENGRGNFPPRFSGLQFPNYSSELNVNALELDDSALYLCASSRGLAGENAGEQYFGPGTRLTVT.

V is TRBV5-6 and J is TRBJ2-7; tentative D call: TRBD1 (6 bases). V dropped 4 bases and J dropped 6 bases, with 17 bases sitting between them. This CDR3 region has 14 residues. From germline, CDR1 is SGHDT and CDR2 YYEEEE. The CDR3 reads CASSPAVGAREQYF. The CDR3 DNA sequence: TGTGCCAGCAGCCCTGCAGTGGGGGCCCGCGAGCAGTACTTC.

This clone has just one count. V is TRBV14 and J is TRBJ1-1; no reliable D call. Germline V gene data show CDR1 as SGHDN and CDR2 as FVKESK. The CDR3 length is 13 residues. V lost 1 base and J 8 bases, leaving 11 bases between the germline ends. Here the CDR3 DNA reads TGTGCCAGCAGCCAAGGTATACGGAGAGAAGCTTTCTTT. It specifies CASSQGIRREAFF.

The chain uses TRBV7-2 and TRBJ1-1; D gene uncertain. V dropped 1 base and J dropped 3 bases, with 9 bases sitting between them. The CDR3 is made up of 14 amino acids. From germline, CDR1 is SGHTA and CDR2 FQGNSA. As DNA, the CDR3 is TGTGCCAGCAGCTTAGAAGGGAGCGACACTGAAGCTTTCTTT. Translated, it gives CASSLEGSDTEAFF.

V gene TRBV5-1 combines with J gene TRBJ1-1; D gene uncertain. This CDR3 is built from 14 residues. Germline V CDR1 and CDR2: SGHRS, YFSETQ. Trimming took off 7 bases at V and 0 bases at J, with 13 bases between the two ends. The CDR3 here is CASSRVPLNTEAFF. CDR3 DNA sequence: TGCGCCAGCTCACGGGTACCGTTGAACACTGAAGCTTTCTTT.

As concerns this clone: Its ends do not fully match the called genes, so a read error is possible. The chain has TRBV7-7 and TRBJ2-3; no reliable D call. The germline gives CDR1 SSHAT, CDR2 FNYEAQ (reference sequence). The CDR3 has 13 amino acids. DNA for the CDR3: TGTGCTAGCAGCTTGGAGAGCACAGATACGCAGTATTTT. Its translation: CASSLESTDTQYF.

The chain carries TRBV30 and TRBJ1-2; D remains ambiguous. V shed 1 base and J shed 8 bases, with 8 bases lying between them. CDR1 and CDR2 from the germline V gene are GTSNPN and SVGIG (reference sequence). The CDR3 length is 11 residues. In DNA, the CDR3 is TGTGCCTGGAGTGGTGTCAGGGGCTACACCTTC. Its protein product is CAWSGVRGYTF.

The chain has TRBV6-5 and TRBJ2-3; the D is unclear. The CDR3 consists of 14 residues. Germline-derived CDR1 and CDR2 are MNHEY and SVGAGI. The germline V and J ends were trimmed by 0 bases and 4 bases, with 8 bases remaining between them. The CDR3 loop is CASSYSSSADTQYF. In DNA, the CDR3 is TGTGCCAGCAGTTACTCGTCTTCAGCAGATACGCAGTATTTT.

CDR3 nucleotides: TGCGCCAGCAGCCAATTAAGGACAGATATTAATGAAAAACTGTTTTTT. This encodes CASSQLRTDINEKLFF. V and J are TRBV4-3 and TRBJ1-4; weak D call: TRBD1 (6 bases). The CDR3 has 16 amino acids. CDR1 LGHNA and CDR2 YSLEER come from the germline V gene. Deletions cut 2 bases from V and 4 bases from J, with 14 bases between.

The chain recombines TRBV19 with TRBJ2-4; D not certain. Trimming shortened V by 0 bases and J by 0 bases, and 6 bases separated the two germline ends. The V gene's germline CDR1 is LNHDA and CDR2 SQIVND (reference sequence). CDR3 size: 15 residues. CDR3 DNA sequence: TGTGCCAGTAGTATAGAGAGAGTAGCCAAAAACATTCAGTACTTC. This translates into CASSIERVAKNIQYF.

The V call is TRBV5-1, the J call TRBJ1-1; no definite D call. This CDR3 has 13 residues. Germline V gene data show CDR1 as SGHRS and CDR2 as YFSETQ. Trimming removed 2 bases at V and 0 bases at J, with 5 bases between. CDR3 sequence reads: CASSFSVNTEAFF. The CDR3 nucleotides are TGCGCCAGCAGCTTCAGTGTGAACACTGAAGCTTTCTTT.

The J gene is TRBJ2-2, the V gene TRBV5-1, with 8 bases identical to TRBD1. The J segment lost 4 bases and the V segment lost 0 bases, leaving 5 bases of the junction unmatched. The V gene's germline CDR1 is SGHRS and CDR2 YFSETQ. The CDR3 runs 16 residues. This CDR3 is CASSLEAGGITGELFF. DNA of the CDR3: TGCGCCAGCAGCTTGGAGGCAGGGGGCATCACCGGGGAGCTGTTTTTT.

The chain recombines TRBV5-4 with TRBJ2-2; 9 bases map to TRBD1. Germline V lookup: CDR1 SGHNT, CDR2 YYREEE (reference sequence). The CDR3 extends over 15 amino acids. The V gene end was trimmed by 3 bases and the J gene end by 0 bases; junction bases not matched to a gene: 0. The CDR3: CASSWDRANTGELFF. As DNA, the CDR3 is TGTGCCAGCAGCTGGGACAGGGCGAACACCGGGGAGCTGTTTTTT.

This clone was picked up a small number of times. This chain joins TRBV27 and TRBJ2-1; tentative D call: TRBD2 (5 bases). Germline CDR1 is MNHEY and CDR2 is SMNVEV (reference sequence). The CDR3 runs 16 residues. The ends were cut back, 5 bases at V and 0 bases at J, with 14 bases in the middle. The CDR3 reads CASSPDMTNSYNEQFF. The CDR3 DNA reads TGTGCCAGCAGTCCCGACATGACTAACTCCTACAATGAGCAGTTCTTC.

The chain uses TRBV19 and TRBJ1-1; unclear D gene. V shed 1 base and J shed 2 bases, with 8 bases lying between them. CDR1 LNHDA and CDR2 SQIVND come from the germline V gene (reference sequence). The CDR3 runs to 14 residues. In DNA form, the CDR3 reads TGTGCCAGTAGTATAGGGGCAGGTAACACTGAAGCTTTCTTT. Translated, it gives CASSIGAGNTEAFF.

The chain combines TRBV21-1 with TRBJ1-2; TRBD1, the table's D call, was not compared with the DNA. TRBV21-1 is annotated as a pseudogene. The CDR3 extends over 12 amino acids. In DNA, the CDR3 is TGTGCCAGCAGCAAAGAGGGGGTCCTGACACTCTTC. It translates to CASSKEGVLTLF.

This chain connects TRBV28 to TRBJ1-2; TRBD1 agrees at 9 bases. V dropped 5 bases and J dropped 5; count of bases not matched to a gene: 15. The length of the CDR3 is 17 residues. CDR1 MDHEN and CDR2 SYDVKM come from the germline V gene. CDR3 amino acids: CASSPGGQGPQAYGYTF. The CDR3 nucleotides are TGTGCCAGCAGTCCGGGGGGACAGGGACCTCAGGCGTATGGCTACACCTTC.

For this clone: This CDR3 is also generated by other DNA sequences in the sample. The J gene is TRBJ2-5, the V gene TRBV5-1; 7 bases line up with TRBD1. V trimming: 5 bases; J trimming: 2 bases; junction bases outside the gene matches: 3. Germline CDR1 reads SGHRS; CDR2 reads YFSETQ. This CDR3 comprises 13 residues. CDR3 bases: TGCGCCAGCAGTTGGGACAGTCAAGAGACCCAGTACTTC. Its translation: CASSWDSQETQYF.

The chain links TRBV7-8 to TRBJ2-3, with 11 bases fitting TRBD2. Unmatched junction bases numbered 7, after V lost 1 base and J lost 4 bases. Germline V gene lookup returns CDR1 SGHVS and CDR2 FQNEAQ. This CDR3 region has 17 residues. This CDR3 reads CASSLVYSGGASDTQYF. DNA for the CDR3: TGTGCCAGCAGCTTAGTTTATAGCGGGGGGGCCTCAGATACGCAGTATTTT. The full variable domain, in which reference TRBV7-8 and TRBJ2-3 provide the parts outside the CDR3, is GAGVSQSPRYKVAKRGQDVALRCDPISGHVSLFWYQQALGQGPEFLTYFQNEAQLDKSGLPSDRFFAERPEGSVSTLKIQRTQQEDSAVYLCASSLVYSGGASDTQYFGPGTRLTVL.

This chain uses TRBV5-5 with TRBJ1-2; 9 bases are shared with TRBD1. Germline CDR1 is SGHKS and CDR2 is YYEKEE (reference sequence). Trimming at V came to 2 bases and at J to 4 bases, leaving 12 bases not matched to a gene. This CDR3 is 17 amino acids long. DNA of the CDR3: TGTGCCAGCAGCTTACCGGGACAGGGTGTGTCTACCTATGGCTACACCTTC. Its translation: CASSLPGQGVSTYGYTF.

The chain employs TRBV7-9 and TRBJ2-7, with 13 nucleotides matching TRBD2. Trimming at V came to 3 bases and at J to 4 bases, leaving 0 bases not matched to a gene. The CDR3 runs to 14 residues. Germline lookup yields CDR1 SEHNR and CDR2 FQNEAQ (reference sequence). CDR3: CASSLGLAGYEQYF. CDR3 coding DNA: TGTGCCAGCAGCTTGGGACTAGCGGGGTACGAGCAGTACTTC.

The sample holds a few counts of this clone. The chain links TRBV7-8 to TRBJ2-1; unclear D gene. Trimming removed 4 bases from V and 2 bases from J, with 24 bases in between. CDR1 and CDR2 (germline): SGHVS, FQNEAQ. The CDR3 runs 19 residues. CDR3 sequence: CASSSLAYDLHTTYNEQFF. The CDR3 DNA reads as TGTGCCAGCAGCTCCCTTGCATATGATCTGCACACTACCTACAATGAGCAGTTCTTC.

This clone has just a few counts. V and J are TRBV2 and TRBJ2-1; D is uncertain. The CDR3 runs 12 residues. Trimming pared 3 bases from V and 12 bases from J, leaving 12 bases between. Germline V gene lookup returns CDR1 SNHLY and CDR2 FYNNEI. Here the CDR3 DNA reads TGTGCCAGCAGTGAGAACCCCGCCGGGCAGTTCTTC. As protein: CASSENPAGQFF.

CDR3 loop: CATSRGTTGTSGRHEQFF. The DNA of the CDR3 is TGTGCCACCAGCAGAGGGACCACCGGGACTAGCGGGAGGCATGAGCAGTTCTTC. The chain is built from TRBV15 and TRBJ2-1, with 15 nucleotides matching TRBD2. V gave up 1 base and J gave up 8 bases; unmatched junction bases: 9. CDR3 size: 18 residues. Germline loops: CDR1 LNHNV, CDR2 YYDKDF (reference sequence).

Concerning this clone: A junction end diverges from the germline sequence, so it may reflect a read error. The chain joins TRBV13 to TRBJ1-1; D perhaps matches TRBD1 (5 bases). This CDR3 has 13 amino acids. From germline, CDR1 is PRHDT and CDR2 FYEKMQ (reference sequence). CDR3 DNA: TGTGCCAGCAGCCTAGGGGCTTACACTGAAGCTTTCTTT. Protein product: CASSLGAYTEAFF.

The V call is TRBV18, the J call TRBJ1-1; maybe TRBD1 (6 bases). V lost 6 bases and J 0 bases, leaving 20 bases between the germline ends. The CDR3 runs 17 residues. The germline V gene has CDR1 KGHSH and CDR2 LQKENI. In DNA, the CDR3 is TGTGCCAGCTCCCCAAACGGGGGGGGCCGAATGAACACTGAAGCTTTCTTT. Its translation: CASSPNGGGRMNTEAFF.

CDR3 in amino acids: CASSPGTGRGSFNEKLFF. CDR3 nucleotide sequence: TGTGCCAGCAGCCCAGGGACAGGAAGAGGGTCCTTTAATGAAAAACTGTTTTTT. The J gene is TRBJ1-4, the V gene TRBV4-2; 8 bases match TRBD1. From germline, CDR1 is LGHNA and CDR2 YNFKEQ. Trimming removed 4 bases from V and 4 bases from J; junction bases left unmatched: 14. The CDR3 has 18 residues.

The chain combines TRBV9 with TRBJ2-6; D possibly corresponds to TRBD1 (8 bases). CDR3 length: 17 residues. V shed 7 bases and J shed 7 bases, with 24 bases lying between them. In germline, CDR1 is SGDLS, CDR2 YYNGEE. The DNA of the CDR3 is TGTGCCAGCGCACAGGGGGGGGCCCGAATATCCGCCAACGTCCTGACTTTC. Translated: CASAQGGARISANVLTF.

The rearrangement joins TRBV5-8 to TRBJ1-2, with D perhaps TRBD1 (5 bases). The CDR3 has 15 residues. Trimming took 2 bases from V and 3 from J, leaving 14 bases between them. Germline V CDR1 and CDR2: SGHTS, YDEGEE. The CDR3 is CASSFGGVSDYGYTF. In DNA, the CDR3 is TGTGCCAGCAGCTTCGGGGGGGTTTCGGACTATGGCTACACCTTC.

V gene TRBV11-3 combines with J gene TRBJ2-7; 8 bases align to TRBD1. The CDR3 has 15 amino acids. CDR1 and CDR2 (germline): SGHNT, YENEEA. The V and J ends lost 5 bases and 5 bases, in that order; junction bases with no gene match: 11. The chain's CDR3 is CASSLAGGERDEQYF. The CDR3 DNA is TGTGCCAGCAGCCTGGCAGGGGGCGAAAGGGACGAGCAGTACTTC.